This TCR beta chain stems from a study of cytomegalovirus exposure and HLA in healthy donors. General study findings and limits: The study designated 150 or so TCR beta chains cytomegalovirus-associated. According to a subsequent analysis, TCR clusters from the first cohort were inclined to appear together in the 130 or so validation repertoires.

Libraries were prepared by immunoSEQ multiplex PCR; TCRdb keeps only in-frame clonotypes and omits some of them. The table shows some 65,000 clones, with approximately 96% occurring only once. Turning to this clone: Its matching antigen is unknown.

V was cut by 2 bases and J by 5 bases, with 7 bases left in between. CDR1 and CDR2 (germline): MDHEN, SYDVKM. The CDR3 length is 13 residues. The donors were in the roughly 110-subject validation cohort; that cohort was separate from the roughly 700-subject first cohort. The receptor was derived from a man between 18 and 35 years old in good health and CMV-seronegative. Sequencing was carried out using PBMCs. V and J are TRBV28 and TRBJ1-5; D is uncertain. The CDR3 DNA is TGTGCCAGCAGTTTAGTTTCAGATCAGCCCCAGCATTTT. Its translation is CASSLVSDQPQHF.